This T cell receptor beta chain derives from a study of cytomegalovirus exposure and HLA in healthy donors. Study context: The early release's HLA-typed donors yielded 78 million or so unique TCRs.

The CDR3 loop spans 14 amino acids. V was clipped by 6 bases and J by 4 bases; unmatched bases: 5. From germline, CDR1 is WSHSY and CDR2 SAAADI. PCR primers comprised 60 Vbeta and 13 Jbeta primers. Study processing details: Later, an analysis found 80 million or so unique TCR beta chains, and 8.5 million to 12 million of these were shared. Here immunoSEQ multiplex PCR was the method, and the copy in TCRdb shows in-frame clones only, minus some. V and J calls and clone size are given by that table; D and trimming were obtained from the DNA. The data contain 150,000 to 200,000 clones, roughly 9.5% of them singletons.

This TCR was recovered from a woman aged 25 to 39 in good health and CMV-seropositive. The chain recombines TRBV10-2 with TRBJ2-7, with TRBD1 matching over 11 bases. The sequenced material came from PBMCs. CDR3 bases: TGCGCCAGCAGCGAGGGGGACAGGGGGTACGAGCAGTACTTC. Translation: CASSEGDRGYEQYF.